Each of the 21 T cell receptor beta chains below was sequenced from the same sample in a study of T-cell reconstitution after alpha-beta-depleted transplantation in children. Unique molecular identifiers were incorporated into the prepared TCRbeta library. TCRdb itself ran the PCR reads through MiXCR, one entry per CDR3 protein. This table holds fewer than 550,000 distinct CDR3 sequences, about a tenth found once. The sample in question was PBMCs from the stem cell graft donor, obtained from the stem cell graft. These receptors all come from a human donor who donated a stem cell graft to a child with acute myeloid leukemia.

The rearrangement uses TRBV20-1 and TRBJ1-6, with 8 nucleotides matching TRBD1. CDR1 is DFQATT, CDR2 SNEGSKA, per germline (reference sequence). This CDR3 has 13 residues. With V trimmed by 4 bases and J by 10 bases, 6 bases remained unmatched. In nucleotides, the CDR3 is TGCAGTGCTACAGCAGGGGGCAGATCACCCCTCCACTTT. Its translation is CSATAGGRSPLHF.

In nucleotides, the CDR3 is TGCAGTGAACCGGGACAGCCTCTCTCTGGAAACACCATATATTTT. It encodes CSEPGQPLSGNTIYF. This chain connects TRBV20-1 to TRBJ1-3, with 7 bases that match TRBD1. Germline-derived CDR1 and CDR2 are DFQATT and SNEGSKA (reference sequence). This CDR3 has 15 amino acids. J lost 0 bases, V lost 7 bases, and 9 bases had no gene match.

Ten or more counts support this clonotype. CDR3 nucleotides: TGTGCCAGCAGCGTAGCGACAGGGACTGGAAACACCATATATTTT. It specifies CASSVATGTGNTIYF. The chain joins TRBV9 to TRBJ1-3; 7 bases map to TRBD1. This CDR3 has 15 amino acids. The V gene's germline CDR1 is SGDLS and CDR2 YYNGEE. The V and J ends lost 0 bases and 2 bases, in that order; junction bases with no gene match: 2.

The chain carries TRBV25-1 and TRBJ1-1; the D gene is possibly TRBD1 (5 bases). The germline V gene encodes CDR1 MGHDK and CDR2 SYGVNS. The CDR3 is 14 amino acids. V lost 8 bases and J 1 base, leaving 14 bases between the germline ends. The CDR3 coding sequence is TGTGCCAGCTACCGAGGAACAGGGAACACTGAAGCTTTCTTT. Encoded protein: CASYRGTGNTEAFF.

The chain is built from TRBV20-1 and TRBJ1-3; 7 bases are a match to TRBD1. Germline CDR1 and CDR2: DFQATT and SNEGSKA (reference sequence). This CDR3 comprises 13 residues. The V gene end was trimmed by 6 bases and the J gene end by 2 bases; junction bases not matched to a gene: 4. The CDR3 coding sequence is TGCAGTGCCTTAAGGGGGCCTGGAAACACCATATATTTT. It codes for CSALRGPGNTIYF.

V is TRBV6-5 and J is TRBJ1-6; TRBD1 agrees at 7 bases. From germline, CDR1 is MNHEY and CDR2 SVGAGI. With 0 bases clipped from V and 9 bases from J, the junction kept 8 bases outside the gene matches. The CDR3 is 16 amino acids. The CDR3 is CASSYSTGSRGSPLHF. The DNA for the CDR3 is TGTGCCAGCAGTTACTCGACAGGGTCTCGGGGTTCACCCCTCCACTTT.

This clonotype was seen more than once but under ten times. V is TRBV6-6 and J is TRBJ2-5; unclear D gene. From germline, CDR1 is MNHNY and CDR2 SVGAGI (reference sequence). The CDR3 spans 12 residues. V lost 5 bases and J 3 bases, leaving 7 bases between the germline ends. As DNA, the CDR3 is TGTGCCAGCAGTCCATTCGAAGAGACCCAGTACTTC. Translation gives CASSPFEETQYF.

This clonotype was recorded a few times. This chain joins TRBV15 and TRBJ2-1; TRBD2 matches 10 bases. Germline CDR1 and CDR2: LNHNV and YYDKDF (reference sequence). After removal of 0 bases from V and 5 bases from J, the junction contained 1 base not matched to a gene. The CDR3 runs to 15 residues. CDR3 region: CATSRDTSGNNEQFF. The CDR3 region has the DNA TGTGCCACCAGCAGAGACACTAGCGGGAACAATGAGCAGTTCTTC.

This clonotype was seen a few times. CDR3 nucleotide sequence: TGTGCCAGCAGCTTCGGTCAGGGGTTTGGCTACACCTTC. Amino acids: CASSFGQGFGYTF. V and J are TRBV7-2 and TRBJ1-2; D may be TRBD1 (6 bases). The germline V gene has CDR1 SGHTA and CDR2 FQGNSA. The CDR3 has 13 amino acids. V was trimmed by 3 bases and J by 7 bases, leaving 12 bases between them.

This clonotype was observed a handful of times. The CDR3, as DNA: TGTGCCAGCAGCCGATCACGCCCCGGACTAGCGGGGGCAACCCCCACAGATACGCAGTATTTT. Encoded protein: CASSRSRPGLAGATPTDTQYF. This chain connects TRBV3-1 to TRBJ2-3; 13 bases map to TRBD2. The CDR3 totals 21 residues. Germline CDR1 reads LGHDT; CDR2 reads YNNKEL (reference sequence). V shed 4 bases and J 2 bases; nucleotides not matched to a gene: 18.

The chain recombines TRBV20-1 with TRBJ2-7; 8 bases match TRBD2. V gave up 0 bases and J gave up 3 bases; unmatched junction bases: 7. This CDR3 is built from 15 residues. Germline CDR1 reads DFQATT; CDR2 reads SNEGSKA (reference sequence). The CDR3 DNA reads TGCAGTGCTAGAGATCGTAGTAGCGGGGACTACGAGCAGTACTTC. Translated, it gives CSARDRSSGDYEQYF.

The V gene is TRBV29-1, the J gene TRBJ2-5, with a weak D call TRBD1 (6 bases). The CDR3 extends over 14 amino acids. From germline, CDR1 is SQVTM and CDR2 ANQGSEA. The V end lost 5 bases, the J end lost 1 base, and 14 bases lay between the germline ends. The CDR3 here is CSVSPTGLQETQYF. DNA of the CDR3: TGCAGCGTTTCACCTACAGGGCTCCAAGAGACCCAGTACTTC.

The table lists this clonotype with many counts. The gene calls are TRBV12-3 or TRBV12-4 and TRBJ1-5, with 11 bases that match TRBD1. J lost 2 bases, V lost 5 bases, and 2 bases had no gene match. CDR3 size: 15 residues. As DNA, the CDR3 is TGTGCCAGCAGTCAGGGACAGGGGGGCAATCAGCCCCAGCATTTT. Amino acids: CASSQGQGGNQPQHF.

This clonotype was observed a few times. This chain uses TRBV5-1 with TRBJ2-2, with D possibly called TRBD1 or TRBD2 (5 bases each). The V end was cut by 0 bases, the J end by 3 bases, with 9 bases between. This CDR3 region has 15 residues. Germline V gene sequence: CDR1 SGHRS, CDR2 YFSETQ. The CDR3 is CASSLAGADTGELFF. The CDR3 DNA reads as TGCGCCAGCAGCTTGGCCGGGGCAGACACCGGGGAGCTGTTTTTT.

This clonotype was detected only a few times. The gene calls are TRBV5-5 and TRBJ2-6; D is uncertain. The germline gives CDR1 SGHKS, CDR2 YYEKEE (reference sequence). V was trimmed by 4 bases and J by 0 bases, leaving 14 bases between them. The CDR3 extends over 17 amino acids. The CDR3, as DNA: TGTGCCAGCAGCCCAACCCTCAGTCGCTCTGGGGCCAACGTCCTGACTTTC. This codes for CASSPTLSRSGANVLTF. The entire variable domain, with the rest obtained from reference TRBV5-5 and TRBJ2-6, is as follows: DAGVTQSPTHLIKTRGQQVTLRCSPISGHKSVSWYQQVLGQGPQFIFQYYEKEERGRGNFPDRFSARQFPNYSSELNVNALLLGDSALYLCASSPTLSRSGANVLTFGAGSRLTVL.

This clonotype was counted at least ten times. The chain uses TRBV12-3 or TRBV12-4 and TRBJ1-2, with a weak D call TRBD1 (6 bases). This CDR3 spans 15 amino acids. V lost 7 bases to trimming and J lost 4 bases, with 19 bases between them. CDR3 DNA: TGTGCCAGCAAGACTCCAGGGGAGTCTCGCTATGGCTACACCTTC. Translated: CASKTPGESRYGYTF.

This clonotype was seen more than once but under ten times. The J gene is TRBJ1-1, the V gene TRBV12-3 or TRBV12-4; D is undetermined. The CDR3 runs 11 residues. The ends were cut back, 2 bases at V and 7 bases at J, with 5 bases in the middle. Here the CDR3 reads CASSLMVEAFF. Written as DNA, the CDR3 is TGTGCCAGCAGTTTAATGGTTGAAGCTTTCTTT.

The V call is TRBV5-6, the J call TRBJ1-6; D unresolved. The CDR3 loop spans 18 amino acids. CDR1 and CDR2 from the germline V gene are SGHDT and YYEEEE. The V end was cut by 1 base, the J end by 0 bases, with 14 bases between. CDR3 in DNA: TGTGCCAGCAGCTTGAATCCAGGCACGAGCTCCTATAATTCACCCCTCCACTTT. Protein product: CASSLNPGTSSYNSPLHF.

This clonotype has more than one count but fewer than ten. The chain uses TRBV7-9 and TRBJ2-7; 9 bases fit TRBD1. The CDR3 consists of 14 residues. Germline V gene data show CDR1 as SEHNR and CDR2 as FQNEAQ (reference sequence). Trimming removed 6 bases from V and 3 bases from J; junction bases left unmatched: 6. CDR3: CASSGGTGFYEQYF. The CDR3 DNA follows: TGTGCCAGCAGTGGGGGGACAGGGTTCTACGAGCAGTACTTC.

The table lists this clonotype with a few counts. V usage is TRBV10-3 and J usage is TRBJ2-1, with 9 bases matching TRBD1. The germline V gene encodes CDR1 ENHRY and CDR2 SYGVKD. The CDR3 contains 15 residues. The trim removed 11 bases at V and 9 bases at J, leaving 17 bases unmatched. The CDR3 region is CAADDPGQGVIEQFF. In DNA, the CDR3 is TGTGCCGCCGATGACCCGGGACAGGGTGTGATTGAGCAGTTCTTC.

This chain connects TRBV5-3 to TRBJ2-1; 12 nucleotides align to TRBD2. TRBV5-3 is sorted into the ORF group, with uncertain function. This CDR3 is built from 14 residues. With 10 bases clipped from V and 7 bases from J, the junction kept 9 bases outside the gene matches. The CDR3 loop reads CAGGRTSGTNEQFF. Written as DNA, the CDR3 is TGTGCCGGTGGACGGACTAGCGGGACGAATGAGCAGTTCTTC.